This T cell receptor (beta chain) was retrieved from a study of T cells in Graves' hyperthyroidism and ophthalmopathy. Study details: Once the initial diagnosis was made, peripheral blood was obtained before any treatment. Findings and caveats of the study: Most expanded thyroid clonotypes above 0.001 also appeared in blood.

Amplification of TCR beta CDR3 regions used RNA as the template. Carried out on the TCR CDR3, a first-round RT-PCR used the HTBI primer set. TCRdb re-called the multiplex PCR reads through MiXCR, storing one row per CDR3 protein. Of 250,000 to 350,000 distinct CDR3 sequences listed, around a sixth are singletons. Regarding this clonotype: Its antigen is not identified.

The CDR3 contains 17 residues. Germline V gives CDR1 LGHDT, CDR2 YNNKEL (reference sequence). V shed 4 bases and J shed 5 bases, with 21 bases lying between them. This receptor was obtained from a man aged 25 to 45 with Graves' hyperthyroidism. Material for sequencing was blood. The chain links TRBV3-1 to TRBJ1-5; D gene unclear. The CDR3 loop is CASSPAAGAAPHQPQHF. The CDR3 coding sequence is TGTGCCAGCAGCCCCGCCGCGGGCGCCGCTCCGCATCAGCCCCAGCATTTT.